A single sample is the source of the 32 T cell receptor beta chains below, sequenced in a study of blood T cell repertoires in COVID-19 (dated by TCRdb to the early 2020s). Libraries were constructed by the immunoSEQ multiplex PCR assay. What TCRdb holds here is the immuneACCESS table cut down to in-frame rearrangements. Part of the clones is not present; checked against another copy, under half of the missing clones reflect an unresolved V gene, and the others are unexplained. The sample table holds 85,000 to 90,000 clones, of which around 85% were seen once. The biggest ten clones account for approximately 15% of the sample. The sample comprised peripheral blood. The receptors were gathered from a woman of 80 years or more with active or convalescent COVID-19.

The rearrangement joins TRBV5-4 to TRBJ1-1, with D uncertain. The V gene's germline CDR1 is SGHNT and CDR2 YYREEE (reference sequence). The CDR3 has 15 residues. V was shortened by 4 bases and J by 0 bases, with 13 bases between the two germline ends. The CDR3 DNA follows: TGTGCCAGCAGCCCCTCGGAGGCCGTGAACACTGAAGCTTTCTTT. Protein product: CASSPSEAVNTEAFF.

The V call is TRBV30, the J call TRBJ1-5, with 11 nucleotides matching TRBD1. V trimming: 5 bases; J trimming: 7 bases; junction bases outside the gene matches: 1. The CDR3 runs to 12 residues. Per the germline V gene, CDR1 is GTSNPN and CDR2 is SVGIG (reference sequence). CDR3 protein: CAWGQGAQPQHF. The DNA for the CDR3 is TGTGCCTGGGGACAGGGGGCGCAGCCCCAGCATTTT.

This rearrangement joins TRBV18 to TRBJ2-3; 8 bases are a match to TRBD2. The CDR3 sequence is 17 residues long. The V gene's germline CDR1 is KGHSH and CDR2 LQKENI. Trimming took 4 bases from V and 5 from J; bases not matched to a gene: 14. The CDR3 reads CASSRLREAGVRDTQYF. The CDR3 DNA is TGTGCCAGCTCACGCCTTAGGGAAGCGGGAGTTAGAGATACGCAGTATTTT.

This chain joins TRBV5-1 and TRBJ2-7, with a weak D call TRBD2 (6 bases). The CDR3 is made up of 17 amino acids. Germline assignment: CDR1 SGHRS and CDR2 YFSETQ. The germline V and J ends were trimmed by 0 bases and 0 bases, with 16 bases remaining between them. The CDR3 protein is CASSLGDRGIPSYEQYF. CDR3 DNA sequence: TGCGCCAGCAGCTTGGGAGATCGGGGGATCCCCTCCTACGAGCAGTACTTC.

J is TRBJ1-5 and V is TRBV10-3; 7 bases are a match to TRBD1. The CDR3 runs to 12 residues. Germline V lookup: CDR1 ENHRY, CDR2 SYGVKD. CDR3 loop: CAAGQGNQPQHF. DNA of the CDR3: TGTGCGGCAGGACAGGGCAATCAGCCCCAGCATTTT.

The CDR3 DNA reads TGTGCCAGCAGTCCGGGGGGGGGCGCCTACAATGAGCAGTTCTTC. Protein sequence: CASSPGGGAYNEQFF. V usage is TRBV6-5 and J usage is TRBJ2-1; 8 positions agree with TRBD2. V shed 5 bases, J shed 2 bases, and the junction held 5 bases outside the gene matches. Germline CDR1 and CDR2: MNHEY and SVGAGI. The CDR3 loop spans 15 amino acids.

V is TRBV5-4 and J is TRBJ1-1; the D gene is possibly TRBD1 (6 bases). There are 12 residues in the CDR3. Trimming took 2 bases from V and 10 from J, leaving 12 bases between them. From germline, CDR1 is SGHNT and CDR2 YYREEE (reference sequence). CDR3 in amino acids: CASSLQGNGAFF. The CDR3 DNA reads as TGTGCCAGCAGCTTACAGGGTAACGGAGCTTTCTTT.

J is TRBJ1-2 and V is TRBV5-4, with 11 nucleotides matching TRBD1. Per the germline V gene, CDR1 is SGHNT and CDR2 is YYREEE (reference sequence). V lost 4 bases to trimming and J lost 3 bases; unmatched junction nucleotides: 2. This CDR3 comprises 14 residues. The CDR3 nucleotides read TGTGCCAGCAGCGTGGACAGGGGGCACTATGGCTACACCTTC. It specifies CASSVDRGHYGYTF.

The CDR3 is CASSPGHHQETQYF. In DNA, the CDR3 is TGTGCCAGCTCACCGGGACACCATCAAGAGACCCAGTACTTC. This sequence joins TRBV18 and TRBJ2-5; D is perhaps TRBD1 (6 bases). V lost 3 bases to trimming and J lost 2 bases, with 10 bases between them. This CDR3 spans 14 amino acids. Germline V gives CDR1 KGHSH, CDR2 LQKENI.

V usage is TRBV6-6 and J usage is TRBJ2-5; the match to TRBD2 covers 10 bases. The germline CDR1 and CDR2 sequences are MNHNY and SVGAGI (reference sequence). J was trimmed by 5 bases and V by 6 bases; bases with no gene match: 12. CDR3 length equals 16 residues. The CDR3 protein is CASRGIEAGGLETQYF. In nucleotides, the CDR3 is TGTGCCAGCAGGGGTATTGAAGCGGGGGGGCTTGAGACCCAGTACTTC.

The chain recombines TRBV7-2 with TRBJ1-3; D unclear. Trimming took off 0 bases at V and 4 bases at J, with 7 bases between the two ends. CDR1 and CDR2 (germline): SGHTA, FQGNSA. The CDR3 is made up of 14 amino acids. The CDR3 here is CASSLAHGGNTIYF. The CDR3 DNA reads TGTGCCAGCAGCTTAGCTCACGGGGGAAACACCATATATTTT.

V is TRBV30 and J is TRBJ1-3, with a weak D call TRBD1 (5 bases). This CDR3 spans 12 amino acids. Trimming stripped 5 bases from V and 2 bases from J, with 7 bases between. The germline CDR1 and CDR2 sequences are GTSNPN and SVGIG (reference sequence). The CDR3 bases are TGTGCCTGGGACAGCACTGGAAACACCATATATTTT. Its protein is CAWDSTGNTIYF. The whole variable domain, filled in from reference TRBV30 and TRBJ1-3, reads SQTIHQWPATLVQPVGSPLSLECTVEGTSNPNLYWYRQAAGRGLQLLFYSVGIGQISSEVPQNLSASRPQDRQFILSSKKLLLSDSGFYLCAWDSTGNTIYFGEGSWLTVV.

V is TRBV18 and J is TRBJ2-5; TRBD1 is a possible D gene (6 bases). Trimming took 4 bases from V and 5 from J, leaving 20 bases between them. This CDR3 spans 16 amino acids. Germline V CDR1 and CDR2: KGHSH, LQKENI. CDR3 DNA sequence: TGTGCCAGCTCACGCTACCGGGACACCATGGGGGAGACCCAGTACTTC. Translating it yields CASSRYRDTMGETQYF.

This clone was seen a handful of times. V is TRBV10-3 and J is TRBJ2-7; 10 nucleotides line up with TRBD1. V was pared by 3 bases and J by 5 bases, with 4 bases of the junction left unmatched. This CDR3 is 14 amino acids long. CDR1 ENHRY and CDR2 SYGVKD come from the germline V gene. The CDR3 DNA sequence: TGTGCCATCAGTGAAAGACAGGGGGCTAACGAGCAGTACTTC. Translation gives CAISERQGANEQYF.

V gene TRBV27 combines with J gene TRBJ2-1, with D possibly matching TRBD1 (6 bases). Germline CDR1 is MNHEY and CDR2 is SMNVEV (reference sequence). The V gene lost 3 bases and the J gene lost 0 bases, with 12 bases spanning the gap. There are 16 residues in the CDR3. Written as DNA, the CDR3 is TGTGCCAGCAGTTTGCTTAGGACAGACTCCTACAATGAGCAGTTCTTC. Encoded protein: CASSLLRTDSYNEQFF.

The CDR3 reads CASSQGATGQNTEAFF. The DNA of the CDR3 is TGCGCCAGCAGCCAAGGGGCGACAGGTCAAAACACTGAAGCTTTCTTT. V is TRBV4-3 and J is TRBJ1-1; D might be TRBD1 (6 bases). Trimming cost V 1 base and J 2 bases, with 14 bases left between them. Germline V gene sequence: CDR1 LGHNA, CDR2 YSLEER. The CDR3 totals 16 residues.

The rearrangement uses TRBV6-2 or TRBV6-3 and TRBJ1-1; the D is unclear. This CDR3 contains 13 residues. Trimming pared 2 bases from V and 7 bases from J, leaving 11 bases between. Germline assignment: CDR1 MNHEY and CDR2 SVGEGT. CDR3 amino acids: CASSYGGPHEAFF. The CDR3 nucleotides are TGTGCCAGCAGTTACGGAGGACCCCATGAAGCTTTCTTT.

The chain combines TRBV3-1 (or the pseudogene TRBV3-2) with TRBJ1-5, with D unclear. Trimming cost V 1 base and J 2 bases, with 15 bases left between them. Germline V CDR1 and CDR2: LGHDT, YNNKEL (reference sequence). The CDR3 is 17 amino acids. CDR3: CASSQGGGGFGNQPQHF. The CDR3 DNA follows: TGTGCCAGCAGCCAAGGGGGAGGAGGATTTGGCAATCAGCCCCAGCATTTT.

J is TRBJ2-2 and V is TRBV7-2; perhaps TRBD1 as D (5 bases). Trimming pared 4 bases from V and 13 bases from J, leaving 13 bases between. Germline V gene data show CDR1 as SGHTA and CDR2 as FQGNSA. This CDR3 spans 12 amino acids. The CDR3 protein is CASSSSDISLFF. In DNA, the CDR3 is TGTGCCAGCAGCTCCTCGGACATCTCGCTGTTTTTT.

The chain joins TRBV7-3 to TRBJ2-1, with 13 bases fitting TRBD2. Losses at the gene ends were 5 bases for V and 9 bases for J; bases not matched to a gene: 25. The CDR3 runs 21 residues. CDR1 is SGHTA, CDR2 FQGTGA, per germline. In DNA form, the CDR3 reads TGTGCCAGCAGCCGCCGGCCCTTAATAAATCTCGGGACTAGCGGGACGACTGAGCAGTTCTTC. Translating it yields CASSRRPLINLGTSGTTEQFF.

This CDR3 reads CASSVVGGSGETQYF. CDR3 DNA sequence: TGTGCCAGCAGCGTAGTCGGGGGTAGCGGTGAGACCCAGTACTTC. The chain is built from TRBV9 and TRBJ2-5, with D perhaps matching TRBD2 (6 bases). V lost 0 bases to trimming and J lost 5 bases, with 14 bases between them. CDR1 SGDLS and CDR2 YYNGEE come from the germline V gene. CDR3 length: 15 amino acids.

J is TRBJ2-4 and V is TRBV19; TRBD1 aligns across 7 bases. The CDR3 contains 13 residues. V shed 8 bases and J 6 bases; nucleotides not matched to a gene: 7. CDR1 is LNHDA, CDR2 SQIVND, per germline (reference sequence). The CDR3 sequence is CASSKGQPNIQYF. CDR3 bases: TGTGCCAGTTCAAAGGGACAGCCAAACATTCAGTACTTC.

This sequence joins TRBV3-1 (or the pseudogene TRBV3-2) and TRBJ1-4, with D perhaps TRBD1 (6 bases). The CDR3 covers 15 residues. CDR1 is LGHDT, CDR2 YNNKEL, per germline (reference sequence). V was clipped by 6 bases and J by 7 bases, with 18 bases between them. In nucleotides, the CDR3 is TGTGCCAGCAGATTGACAGGAAGGATCGGTGAAAAACTGTTTTTT. Translating gives CASRLTGRIGEKLFF.

This sequence joins TRBV7-8 and TRBJ2-1; 11 nucleotides line up with TRBD2. The CDR3 runs 18 residues. J gave up 9 bases and V 0 bases, and 13 bases lay outside the gene matches. Germline V gene data show CDR1 as SGHVS and CDR2 as FQNEAQ. The CDR3 region is CASSLARGSGRVRSEQFF. The CDR3 DNA follows: TGTGCCAGCAGCTTAGCGCGAGGTAGCGGGAGGGTTCGGAGTGAGCAGTTCTTC.

The rearrangement joins TRBV7-2 to TRBJ1-3, with D maybe TRBD1 (6 bases). Germline loops: CDR1 SGHTA, CDR2 FQGNSA. The CDR3 length is 16 residues. V was cut by 5 bases and J by 0 bases, with 14 bases left in between. The CDR3 bases are TGTGCCAGCAGCACAGCAGGGGCCGGCTCTGGAAACACCATATATTTT. Its translation: CASSTAGAGSGNTIYF.

The chain recombines TRBV4-3 with TRBJ1-5; TRBD1 agrees at 7 bases. The CDR3 loop spans 14 amino acids. Trimming at V came to 1 base and at J to 6 bases, leaving 3 bases not matched to a gene. Germline loops: CDR1 LGHNA, CDR2 YSLEER. CDR3 coding DNA: TGCGCCAGCAGCCAAGTACAGGGGAGTCAGCCCCAGCATTTT. It codes for CASSQVQGSQPQHF.

The CDR3 DNA reads as TGCGCCAGCCGTTGGGGGACAGGGGGGAATGAGCAGTTCTTC. It codes for CASRWGTGGNEQFF. The J gene is TRBJ2-1, the V gene TRBV5-1, with TRBD1 matching 11 bases. Trimming at V came to 7 bases and at J to 7 bases, leaving 7 bases not matched to a gene. The germline V gene has CDR1 SGHRS and CDR2 YFSETQ. This CDR3 comprises 14 residues.

The chain links TRBV29-1 to TRBJ1-1, with D possibly TRBD1 on 5 matching bases. The CDR3 is 13 amino acids. V dropped 4 bases and J dropped 10 bases, with 19 bases sitting between them. Looked up from germline, CDR1 is SQVTM and CDR2 is ANQGSEA. Written as DNA, the CDR3 is TGCAGCGTTGGGCCGGCGACAGTCGATCGAGCTTTCTTT. Protein product: CSVGPATVDRAFF.

This clone was detected only a few times. This chain links TRBV5-1 with TRBJ2-7, with 9 bases that match TRBD1. Unmatched junction bases numbered 10, after V lost 4 bases and J lost 11 bases. Germline values: CDR1 SGHRS, CDR2 YFSETQ. This CDR3 contains 13 residues. CDR3 in DNA: TGCGCCAGCAGCCAGACCCGGGACAGGGAAGAGTACTTC. Protein: CASSQTRDREEYF.

The V call is TRBV9, the J call TRBJ2-7; 8 bases match TRBD1. V was clipped by 0 bases and J by 2 bases; unmatched bases: 13. Germline CDR1 SGDLS, CDR2 YYNGEE. The CDR3 sequence is 18 residues long. The CDR3 region is CASSVGVGSGGVTYEQYF. As DNA, the CDR3 is TGTGCCAGCAGCGTAGGCGTGGGCTCAGGGGGCGTCACCTACGAGCAGTACTTC.

This clone appeared once. This chain joins TRBV6-2 or TRBV6-3 and TRBJ1-5; D unclear. The germline gives CDR1 MNHEY, CDR2 SVGEGT. Trimming removed 2 bases from V and 0 bases from J, with 8 bases in between. This CDR3 contains 15 residues. CDR3 residues: CASSYVQYSNQPQHF. CDR3 sequence (DNA): TGTGCCAGCAGTTACGTCCAGTATAGCAATCAGCCCCAGCATTTT.

V gene TRBV27 combines with J gene TRBJ1-2, with TRBD1 identical over 7 bases. The CDR3 consists of 13 residues. Germline-derived CDR1 and CDR2 are MNHEY and SMNVEV (reference sequence). Losses at the gene ends were 2 bases for V and 3 bases for J; bases not matched to a gene: 0. CDR3 region: CASSLDRDYGYTF. DNA for the CDR3: TGTGCCAGCAGTTTAGACAGGGACTATGGCTACACCTTC.